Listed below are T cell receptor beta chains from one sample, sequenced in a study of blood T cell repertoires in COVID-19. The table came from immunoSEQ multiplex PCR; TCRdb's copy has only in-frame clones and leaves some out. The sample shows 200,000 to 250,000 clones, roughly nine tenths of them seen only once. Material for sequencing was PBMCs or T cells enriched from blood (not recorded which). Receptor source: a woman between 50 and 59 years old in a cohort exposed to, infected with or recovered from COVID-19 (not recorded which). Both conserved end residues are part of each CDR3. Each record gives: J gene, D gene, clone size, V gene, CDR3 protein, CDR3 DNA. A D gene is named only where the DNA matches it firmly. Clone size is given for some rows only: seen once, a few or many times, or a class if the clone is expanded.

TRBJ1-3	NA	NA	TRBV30	CAWSVRANTIYF	TGTGCCTGGAGTGTCAGGGCCAACACCATATATTTT
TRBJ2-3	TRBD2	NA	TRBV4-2	CASSQYGTSGGTQYF	TGTGCCAGCAGCCAATACGGGACTAGCGGGGGTACGCAGTATTTT
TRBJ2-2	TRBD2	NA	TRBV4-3	CASSQDNSGGIVTGELFF	TGCGCCAGCAGCCAAGACAATAGCGGGGGGATTGTTACCGGGGAGCTGTTTTTT
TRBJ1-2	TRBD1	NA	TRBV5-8	CASGRTGPYGYTF	TGTGCCAGCGGGAGGACAGGACCCTATGGCTACACCTTC
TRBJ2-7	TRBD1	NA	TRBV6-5	CASSRGQAFSYEQYF	TGTGCCAGCAGTAGGGGACAGGCGTTCTCCTACGAGCAGTACTTC
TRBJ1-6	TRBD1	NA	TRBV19	CATLGQGGSPLHF	TGTGCCACCTTGGGACAGGGTGGTTCACCCCTCCACTTT
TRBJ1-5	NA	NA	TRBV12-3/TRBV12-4	CASTRGNQPQHF	TGTGCCAGCACCAGGGGTAATCAGCCCCAGCATTTT
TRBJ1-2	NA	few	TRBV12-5	CASGGAVGYGYTF	TGTGCTAGTGGGGGGGCGGTGGGTTATGGCTACACCTTC
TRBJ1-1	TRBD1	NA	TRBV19	CASITTRTGNTEAFF	TGTGCCAGTATCACCACCCGGACAGGGAACACTGAAGCTTTCTTT
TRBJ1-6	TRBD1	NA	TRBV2	CASRGQDYSPLHF	TGTGCCAGCAGGGGACAGGATTATTCACCCCTCCACTTT
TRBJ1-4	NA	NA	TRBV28	CASSLIGDNEKLFF	TGTGCCAGCAGTTTAATAGGGGATAATGAAAAACTGTTTTTT